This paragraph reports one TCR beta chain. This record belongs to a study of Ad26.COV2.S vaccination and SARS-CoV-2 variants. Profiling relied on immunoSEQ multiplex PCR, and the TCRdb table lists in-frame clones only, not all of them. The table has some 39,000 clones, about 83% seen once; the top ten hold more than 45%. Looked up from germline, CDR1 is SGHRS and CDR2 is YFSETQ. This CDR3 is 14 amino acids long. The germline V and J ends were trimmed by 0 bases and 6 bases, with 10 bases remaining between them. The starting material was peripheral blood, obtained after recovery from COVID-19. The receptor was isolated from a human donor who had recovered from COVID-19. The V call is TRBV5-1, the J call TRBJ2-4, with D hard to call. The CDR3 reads CASSLGSEVNIQYF. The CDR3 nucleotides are TGCGCCAGCAGCTTGGGCTCGGAAGTAAACATTCAGTACTTC.